This T cell receptor beta chain was obtained from a study of regulatory T cells in long-lasting Graves disease. Background on the study: Recently diagnosed Graves' patients had received antithyroid drugs for under 3 months. Study outcomes and limitations: Persistent Graves' cases showed lower TCR diversity than newly diagnosed cases.

The time point: newly diagnosed GD, antithyroid drugs for less than 3 months. Preparation of the TCR library used RNA extracted from PBMCs. This CDR3 contains 17 residues. V lost 0 bases and J lost 0, with 11 bases in between. Germline loops: CDR1 SGHTA, CDR2 FQGNSA. In building TCR beta libraries, iRepertoire HTBI primers were used together with Arm-PCR of CDR3 regions. One entry per CDR3 protein results from TCRdb running MiXCR on the multiplex PCR reads. There are approximately 440,000 distinct CDR3 sequences in the sample; 15% to 20% occur only once, and 10% to 15% lies in the top ten. A word on this clonotype: Its antigen is unknown.

This sample was shared with a second study, whose subject was T cells in Graves' hyperthyroidism and ophthalmopathy. This second study notes: Absence of ophthalmopathy progression within 18 months defined stable Graves' hyperthyroidism.

The V gene is TRBV7-2, the J gene TRBJ1-4; no clear D gene. Sequencing was performed on peripheral blood mononuclear cells (PBMCs), taken at new diagnosis, from a patient treated with antithyroid drugs. This TCR was sampled from a man aged 35-49 years with Graves disease. The CDR3 is CASSLASVGATNEKLFF. The CDR3 DNA is TGTGCCAGCAGCTTAGCCTCAGTGGGAGCAACTAATGAAAAACTGTTTTTT.